This entry features one T cell receptor beta chain sequence. What it binds is unknown. This specimen belongs to a study of T cell responses to AZD1222 COVID-19 vaccine. General study results and limits: Samples come after the peak T cell response, not at day 14. Increases in Spike-specific TCR breadth and depth were seen after two AZD1222 doses. Unmutated variant regions are reportedly targeted by nearly half of spike-specific TCRs.

Libraries were prepared by immunoSEQ multiplex PCR; TCRdb keeps only in-frame clonotypes and omits some of them. The data show roughly 120,000 clones, about nine tenths seen once. This CDR3 has 16 amino acids. Germline V lookup: CDR1 LGHDT, CDR2 YNNKEL (reference sequence). Trimming removed 4 bases from V and 3 bases from J; junction bases left unmatched: 7. The chain joins TRBV3-1 (or the pseudogene TRBV3-2) to TRBJ2-3, with 10 bases lining up with TRBD2. Sequencing was performed on peripheral blood, taken on day 0 of AZD1222 vaccination. This TCR came from an adult in good health. This chain's CDR3 is CASSLRLAGVTDTQYF. DNA of the CDR3: TGTGCCAGCAGCCTTCGGCTAGCGGGAGTTACAGATACGCAGTATTTT.